These T cell receptor beta chains were read from a single sample in a study of immunodeficiency. The table came from immunoSEQ multiplex PCR; TCRdb's copy has only in-frame clones and leaves some out. Of about 2,300 clones listed, 88% are singletons. The sample was CD4+ T cells from blood. The receptors here all came from a girl aged 5 to 17 with POLD1 deficiency. The CDR3 runs from the conserved cysteine through the conserved F or W. D genes are given only for firm matches. Clone size is stated in some rows and not others, as once, few, many or a class when expanded.

j_call	v_call	clone_size	d_call	cdr3_nt	cdr3_aa
TRBJ2-7	TRBV21-1	-	-	TGTGCCAGCAGCAAAGAGTGGACAGGGGTCTCCTACGAGCAGTACTTC	CASSKEWTGVSYEQYF
TRBJ1-2	TRBV7-9	-	-	TGTGCCAGCAGCTTGCAGGGGAACTATGGCTACACCTTC	CASSLQGNYGYTF
TRBJ2-5	TRBV6-1	-	-	TGTGCCAGCAGTGACATGGGGACCCAGTACTTC	CASSDMGTQYF
TRBJ1-2	TRBV15	-	-	TGTGCCACCAGCAGAGATCAAAATAACTATGGCTACACCTTC	CATSRDQNNYGYTF
TRBJ2-6	TRBV5-1	-	-	TGCGCCAGCAGCTTGGTGGGGACCCTTCCCTCTGGGGCCAACGTCCTGACTTTC	CASSLVGTLPSGANVLTF
TRBJ2-1	TRBV28	-	-	TGTGCCAGCAGTTTTTCCCCCCAGGGTGCCGTTGCGGGCGGGTACAATGAGCAGTTCTTC	CASSFSPQGAVAGGYNEQFF
TRBJ2-1	TRBV7-2	-	-	TGTGCCAGCAGCTTAGGATACAATGAGCAGTTCTTC	CASSLGYNEQFF
TRBJ2-1	TRBV20-1	-	-	TGCAGTGCTAGTGTTACAGGGAAGGGTGAGCAGTTCTTC	CSASVTGKGEQFF
TRBJ2-1	TRBV4-1	once	TRBD2	TGCGCCAGCAGCAAAGGCCTAGCGGAGTACAATGAGCAGTTCTTC	CASSKGLAEYNEQFF
TRBJ1-1	TRBV18	-	-	TGTGCCAGCTCACGTACTCCGGGACCCAGGAACACTGAAGCTTTCTTT	CASSRTPGPRNTEAFF
TRBJ2-7	TRBV3-1/TRBV3-2	once	-	TGTGCCAGCAGCCAATCACTACTCCGGAGACCCATTCAAAGCTCCTACGAGCAGTACTTC	CASSQSLLRRPIQSSYEQYF
TRBJ2-5	TRBV12-1	-	-	TGTGCCAGCAGCACCAACCCGAAGCGGGACTCCGGGGAGACCCAGTACTTC	CASSTNPKRDSGETQYF
TRBJ2-5	TRBV7-8	-	TRBD2	TGTGCCAGCAGCTTAGAGCGGGCTAGCGGGAGGAAAGAGACCCAGTACTTC	CASSLERASGRKETQYF
TRBJ2-3	TRBV6-5	-	-	TGTGCCAGGGGCGGCAGCACAGATACGCAGTATTTT	CARGGSTDTQYF
TRBJ2-5	TRBV4-1	-	TRBD1	TGCGCCAGCAGCCAAGACCCGGGACAGGGGGGACGGACCCAGTACTTC	CASSQDPGQGGRTQYF
TRBJ2-7	TRBV18	-	-	TGTGCCAGCTCACCGAGGGACATCTACGAGCAGTACTTC	CASSPRDIYEQYF